This TCR beta chain was found in a study of OX40 agonist ivuxolimab in advanced cancers. CDR3 length equals 13 residues. Trimming pared 5 bases from V and 0 bases from J, leaving 7 bases between. Germline V gene data show CDR1 as WNHNN and CDR2 as SYGVQD (reference sequence). Using immunoSEQ multiplex PCR, the repertoire was profiled, and TCRdb retains in-frame clones only, with some absent. The sample shows tens of thousands of clones, roughly 81% of them seen only once. The chain joins TRBV10-1 to TRBJ1-1; D is uncertain. The source is an adult with an advanced solid tumor such as melanoma, head and neck, liver or kidney cancer. The sequencing used CD4+ or CD8+ T cells sorted from blood, collected in a trial of the OX40 agonist ivuxolimab. Written as DNA, the CDR3 is TGCGCCAGCAGTTCAGCAGTGAACACTGAAGCTTTCTTT. It specifies CASSSAVNTEAFF.